This is a list of T cell receptor beta chains from one sample in a study of T cell repertoires in cytomegalovirus infection. These receptors have no known antigen. MiXCR, applied by TCRdb to the reads, yields one record per CDR3 protein. This sample has more than 250,000 distinct CDR3 sequences, with more than 20% found just once. The material was cultured PBMCs, obtained from culture after CMV antigen stimulation. Receptors originate from a human donor in good health (CMV status not recorded). Some clones in this sample may be carry-over from other donors' samples. Each CDR3 is given with its conserved first and last residue. D genes are given only for firm matches. A clone size is listed for some rows: how often the clone was seen (once, few, many), or a class if it is expanded.

cdr3_aa	cdr3_nt	d_call	j_call	cdr3_length	clone_size	v_call
CASSWSGAVTEQFF	TGTGCCAGCAGCTGGTCGGGAGCGGTAACTGAGCAGTTCTTC	.	TRBJ2-1	14	.	TRBV7-9
CASGPGGARETQYF	TGTGCTAGTGGTCCGGGGGGCGCGCGGGAGACCCAGTACTTC	.	TRBJ2-5	14	.	TRBV12-5
CASSSWDGNIQYF	TGTGCCAGCAGCTCCTGGGACGGAAACATTCAGTACTTC	.	TRBJ2-4	13	few	TRBV7-2
CASSRAGETQYF	TGTGCCAGCAGCCGGGCAGGGGAGACCCAGTACTTC	.	TRBJ2-5	12	few	TRBV11-2
CASSYQQHRYNEQFF	TGTGCCAGCAGTTACCAACAGCATAGATACAATGAGCAGTTCTTC	.	TRBJ2-1	15	.	TRBV6-2/TRBV6-3
CASSYDGSPLHF	TGTGCCAGCAGTTACGACGGGTCACCCCTCCACTTT	.	TRBJ1-6	12	few	TRBV6-2/TRBV6-3
CASSIQGGQPQHF	TGTGCCAGTAGTATTCAAGGGGGTCAGCCCCAGCATTTT	.	TRBJ1-5	13	.	TRBV19
CASSYSARTVQPQHF	TGTGCCAGCAGTTACTCGGCTAGGACGGTTCAGCCCCAGCATTTT	.	TRBJ1-5	15	.	TRBV6-5
CSARPRYAYEQYF	TGCAGTGCTAGGCCACGGTATGCCTACGAGCAGTACTTC	.	TRBJ2-7	13	few	TRBV20-1
CASSLGRNNEKLFF	TGTGCCAGCAGCTTGGGACGGAATAATGAAAAACTGTTTTTT	.	TRBJ1-4	14	.	TRBV11-3
CASAPSGSNQPQHF	TGTGCTAGTGCACCGAGCGGGAGCAATCAGCCCCAGCATTTT	.	TRBJ1-5	14	.	TRBV12-5
CSGGKTMLGNEQFF	TGCAGCGGGGGGAAGACCATGCTGGGCAATGAGCAGTTCTTC	.	TRBJ2-1	14	.	TRBV29-1
CASSIQGLATDTQYF	TGTGCCAGTAGTATTCAGGGACTAGCCACAGATACGCAGTATTTT	TRBD2	TRBJ2-3	15	.	TRBV19
CAISESLGTSGPDTQYF	TGTGCCATCAGTGAGTCGCTGGGGACTAGCGGGCCAGATACGCAGTATTTT	TRBD2	TRBJ2-3	17	few	TRBV10-3
CASSEARPGQGARIEKLFF	TGTGCCAGCAGTGAAGCGAGACCGGGACAGGGGGCGCGTATAGAAAAACTGTTTTTT	TRBD1	TRBJ1-4	19	.	TRBV6-1
CASSSVIQGNTEAFF	TGTGCCAGCAGTTCGGTCATCCAGGGTAACACTGAAGCTTTCTTT	.	TRBJ1-1	15	.	TRBV5-6
CASSKDRGFYEQYF	TGTGCCAGCAGCAAAGACAGGGGTTTCTACGAGCAGTACTTC	TRBD1	TRBJ2-7	14	few	TRBV12-3/TRBV12-4
CASRTGVGVQYF	TGTGCCAGCAGGACTGGTGTGGGAGTTCAGTACTTC	.	TRBJ2-7	12	.	TRBV28
CASSLGPNRGMVAFF	TGTGCCAGCAGCTTAGGGCCCAACAGGGGGATGGTGGCTTTCTTT	TRBD1	TRBJ1-1	15	many	TRBV7-2
CASSPQIITEAFF	TGTGCCAGCAGCCCCCAGATAATAACTGAAGCTTTCTTT	.	TRBJ1-1	13	many	TRBV7-2
CASSLDRESNQPQHF	TGTGCCAGCAGCCTCGACAGAGAAAGCAATCAGCCCCAGCATTTT	.	TRBJ1-5	15	few	TRBV7-2
CASSEGSYGYTF	TGTGCCAGCAGTGAGGGGTCATATGGCTACACCTTC	.	TRBJ1-2	12	.	TRBV25-1
CASRASVVPGEQYF	TGTGCCAGCAGGGCTAGCGTAGTACCCGGGGAGCAGTACTTC	.	TRBJ2-7	14	.	TRBV7-2
CASSIVRASQLSDGYTF	TGTGCCAGTAGTATTGTCCGGGCTAGTCAGTTATCGGATGGCTACACCTTC	.	TRBJ1-2	17	few	TRBV19
CASSLAVGAYGYTF	TGTGCCAGCAGTTTGGCGGTGGGTGCCTATGGCTACACCTTC	.	TRBJ1-2	14	few	TRBV28
CASSLGYGGSSGETQYF	TGTGCCAGCAGCTTAGGTTACGGCGGGAGTTCGGGAGAGACCCAGTACTTC	TRBD2	TRBJ2-5	17	many	TRBV7-2
CASSLGQITGELFF	TGTGCCAGCAGCTTGGGGCAGATCACCGGGGAGCTGTTTTTT	.	TRBJ2-2	14	many	TRBV7-2
CSAPPVPGQDAVYNEQFF	TGCAGTGCTCCTCCTGTCCCGGGACAGGATGCCGTCTACAATGAGCAGTTCTTC	TRBD1	TRBJ2-1	18	few	TRBV20-1
CASSQETSASYEQYF	TGCGCCAGCAGCCAAGAAACAAGCGCATCCTACGAGCAGTACTTC	.	TRBJ2-7	15	.	TRBV4-3
CASSPRLGGHSDTQYF	TGTGCCAGCAGTCCCCGGTTGGGGGGGCACTCAGATACGCAGTATTTT	.	TRBJ2-3	16	few	TRBV28
CATSDFRLAGAQETQYF	TGTGCCACCAGTGATTTTCGGCTAGCGGGGGCTCAAGAGACCCAGTACTTC	TRBD2	TRBJ2-5	17	.	TRBV24-1
CASSPTDAPSGANVLTF	TGTGCCAGCAGCCCGACCGACGCTCCCTCTGGGGCCAACGTCCTGACTTTC	.	TRBJ2-6	17	many	TRBV7-2
CASSWGGGSATEAFF	TGTGCCAGCAGCTGGGGGGGCGGGTCGGCCACTGAAGCTTTCTTT	.	TRBJ1-1	15	.	TRBV3-1
CASSPSGGRVYEQYF	TGTGCCAGCAGCCCCTCGGGGGGGAGAGTCTACGAGCAGTACTTC	TRBD2	TRBJ2-7	15	few	TRBV12-3/TRBV12-4
CSAREGGQANSPLHF	TGCAGTGCTAGAGAAGGAGGACAGGCCAATTCACCCCTCCACTTT	TRBD1	TRBJ1-6	15	.	TRBV20-1
CASTTTPGWDYGYTF	TGTGCCAGCACCACCACCCCAGGGTGGGACTATGGCTACACCTTC	.	TRBJ1-2	15	many	TRBV7-2
CSARARITDTQYF	TGCAGTGCTAGAGCACGGATCACAGATACGCAGTATTTT	.	TRBJ2-3	13	.	TRBV20-1
CASRLAGSSRANYGYTF	TGTGCCAGCAGACTCGCTGGGAGTTCGAGGGCTAACTATGGCTACACCTTC	.	TRBJ1-2	17	few	TRBV6-2/TRBV6-3
CASSLVLQGPYEQYF	TGTGCCAGCAGCTTAGTGTTGCAGGGACCCTACGAGCAGTACTTC	.	TRBJ2-7	15	few	TRBV7-2
CASSFQNYGYTF	TGTGCCAGCAGCTTCCAGAACTATGGCTACACCTTC	.	TRBJ1-2	12	many	TRBV7-2
CASLTPGPPDTQYF	TGTGCCAGCCTCACCCCGGGGCCCCCAGATACGCAGTATTTT	.	TRBJ2-3	14	.	TRBV27
CASSSAGLRQPQHF	TGTGCCAGCAGCTCTGCTGGGTTGCGGCAGCCCCAGCATTTT	.	TRBJ1-5	14	.	TRBV6-1
CSGAGRASREQFF	TGCAGCGGGGCGGGTAGGGCTTCTAGGGAGCAGTTCTTC	.	TRBJ2-1	13	.	TRBV29-1
CASSFPGGGRAEQYF	TGTGCCAGCAGTTTTCCGGGTGGGGGTCGGGCCGAGCAGTACTTC	.	TRBJ2-7	15	.	TRBV12-3/TRBV12-4
CASRRTRWGQETQYF	TGTGCCAGCAGAAGAACCCGGTGGGGCCAGGAGACCCAGTACTTC	.	TRBJ2-5	15	few	TRBV6-1
CASSLASEGGYTF	TGTGCCAGCAGCTTAGCGTCGGAAGGTGGCTACACCTTC	.	TRBJ1-2	13	.	TRBV7-6
CASSPLPTGPETQYF	TGTGCCAGCTCACCACTCCCGACAGGGCCGGAGACCCAGTACTTC	TRBD1	TRBJ2-5	15	many	TRBV18
CASSLEVGNTIYF	TGTGCCAGCAGCTTGGAAGTGGGAAACACCATATATTTT	.	TRBJ1-3	13	many	TRBV13
CASSLVGTENQPQHF	TGTGCCAGCAGCTTAGTGGGGACAGAGAATCAGCCCCAGCATTTT	TRBD1	TRBJ1-5	15	.	TRBV7-2
CASSSAQGIRGYTF	TGTGCCAGTAGTTCCGCACAGGGGATTAGGGGCTACACCTTC	TRBD1	TRBJ1-2	14	.	TRBV19
CASSFDRFISYEQYF	TGCGCCAGCAGCTTCGACAGGTTTATTTCCTACGAGCAGTACTTC	.	TRBJ2-7	15	.	TRBV5-1
CASSQDQGSTEAFF	TGTGCCAGCAGCCAAGATCAGGGGAGCACTGAAGCTTTCTTT	.	TRBJ1-1	14	few	TRBV4-2
CASSQDRYSWTEAFF	TGCGCCAGCAGCCAAGATCGGTACAGCTGGACTGAAGCTTTCTTT	.	TRBJ1-1	15	few	TRBV4-3
CASSIDGAGPNTGELFF	TGTGCCAGTAGTATAGATGGGGCGGGACCGAACACCGGGGAGCTGTTTTTT	.	TRBJ2-2	17	.	TRBV19
CASRLGQNSNQPQHF	TGTGCCAGCAGGTTGGGACAGAATAGCAATCAGCCCCAGCATTTT	TRBD1	TRBJ1-5	15	.	TRBV2
CATSESVLAGGRGNYNEQFF	TGTGCCACCAGTGAATCAGTGTTGGCGGGAGGCCGGGGTAACTACAATGAGCAGTTCTTC	TRBD2	TRBJ2-1	20	.	TRBV24-1
CASSLAGGSNIQYF	TGTGCCAGCAGTTTAGCGGGGGGGTCAAACATTCAGTACTTC	TRBD2	TRBJ2-4	14	.	TRBV12-3/TRBV12-4
CASSPNGIGYTF	TGTGCCAGTAGTCCCAATGGCATTGGCTACACCTTC	.	TRBJ1-2	12	few	TRBV19